The present T cell receptor (beta chain) was sequenced within a study of blood T cells in healthy people across ages. Study results and limitations: Older age went with lower TCR beta diversity per million T cells, in a roughly linear way. PBMCs left unsorted prevented a conclusive naive versus antigen-experienced comparison.

Combining a sample-barcoded 5' primer with a J-beta primer mix, a second PCR ran for roughly 7 to 11 cycles. Every cDNA was tagged by a template-switch adaptor with 12 random nucleotides. Researchers report that each sample yielded at least 3 million CDR3-containing paired-end reads. TCRdb analysed the 5' RACE reads with MiXCR anew, one entry per CDR3 protein. This sample has 1,300,000 or so distinct CDR3 sequences, with roughly 59% found just once. The germline V gene encodes CDR1 MGHRA and CDR2 YSYEKL. The CDR3 length is 13 residues. V gave up 4 bases and J gave up 0 bases, with 6 bases separating them. The table lists this clonotype with a few counts. Its target is unknown.

This clonotype was obtained from a young man in good health. The chain joins TRBV4-1 to TRBJ1-2, with unresolved D. Material for sequencing was blood. The CDR3 is CASSLITNYGYTF. DNA for the CDR3: TGCGCCAGCAGCCTGATTACTAACTATGGCTACACCTTC.